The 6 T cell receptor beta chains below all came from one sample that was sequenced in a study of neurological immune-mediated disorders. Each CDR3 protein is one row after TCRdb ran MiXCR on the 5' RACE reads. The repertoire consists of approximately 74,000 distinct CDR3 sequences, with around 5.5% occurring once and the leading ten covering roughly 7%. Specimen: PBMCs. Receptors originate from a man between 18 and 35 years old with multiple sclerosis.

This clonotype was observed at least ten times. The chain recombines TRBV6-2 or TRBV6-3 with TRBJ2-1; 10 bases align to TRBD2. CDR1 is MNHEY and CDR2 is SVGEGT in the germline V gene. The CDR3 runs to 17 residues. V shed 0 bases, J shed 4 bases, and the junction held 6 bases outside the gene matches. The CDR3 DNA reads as TGTGCCAGCAGTTACTCAACTAGCGGGGCGGGATACAATGAGCAGTTCTTC. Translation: CASSYSTSGAGYNEQFF.

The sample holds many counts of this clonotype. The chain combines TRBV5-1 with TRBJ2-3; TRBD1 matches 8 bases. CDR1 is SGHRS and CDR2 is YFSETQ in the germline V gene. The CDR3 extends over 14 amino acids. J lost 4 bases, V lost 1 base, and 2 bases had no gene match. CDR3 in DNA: TGCGCCAGCAGCTTGAGGACAGGGTCAGATACGCAGTATTTT. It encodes CASSLRTGSDTQYF.

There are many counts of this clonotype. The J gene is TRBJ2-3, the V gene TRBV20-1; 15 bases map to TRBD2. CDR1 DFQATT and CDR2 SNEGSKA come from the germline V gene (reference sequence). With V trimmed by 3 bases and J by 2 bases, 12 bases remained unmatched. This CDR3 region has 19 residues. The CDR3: CSARQPGLAGGIATDTQYF. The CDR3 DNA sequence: TGCAGTGCTAGGCAACCGGGACTAGCGGGGGGTATAGCCACAGATACGCAGTATTTT.

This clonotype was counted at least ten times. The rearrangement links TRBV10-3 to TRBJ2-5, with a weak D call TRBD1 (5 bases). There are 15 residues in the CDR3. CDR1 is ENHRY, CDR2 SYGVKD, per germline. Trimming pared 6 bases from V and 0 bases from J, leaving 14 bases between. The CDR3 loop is CAIRASTGYQETQYF. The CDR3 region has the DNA TGTGCCATCAGAGCTTCTACAGGTTACCAAGAGACCCAGTACTTC.

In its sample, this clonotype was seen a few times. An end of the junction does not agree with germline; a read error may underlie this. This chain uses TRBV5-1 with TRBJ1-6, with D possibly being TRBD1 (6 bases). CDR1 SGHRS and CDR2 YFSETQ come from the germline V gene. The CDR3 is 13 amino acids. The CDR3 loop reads CASSPEGGRLLNF. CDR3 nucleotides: TGCGCCAGCAGCCCGGAGGGGGGTCGACTGCTCAACTTT.

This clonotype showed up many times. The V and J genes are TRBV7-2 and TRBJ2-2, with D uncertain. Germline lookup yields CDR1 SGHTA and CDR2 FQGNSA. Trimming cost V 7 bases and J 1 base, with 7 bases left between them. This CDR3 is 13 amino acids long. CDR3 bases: TGTGCCAGCACCCCCAAGAACACCGGGGAGCTGTTTTTT. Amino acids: CASTPKNTGELFF.